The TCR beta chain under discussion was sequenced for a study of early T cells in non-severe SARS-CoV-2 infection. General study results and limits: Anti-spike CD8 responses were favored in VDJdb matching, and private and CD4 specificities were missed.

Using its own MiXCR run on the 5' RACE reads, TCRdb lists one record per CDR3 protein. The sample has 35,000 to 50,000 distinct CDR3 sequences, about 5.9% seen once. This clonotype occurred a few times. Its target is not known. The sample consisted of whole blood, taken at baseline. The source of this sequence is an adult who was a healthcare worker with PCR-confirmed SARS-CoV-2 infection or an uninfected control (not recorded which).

This CDR3 is CASSPKETQYF. The DNA of the CDR3 is TGCGCCAGCAGCCCGAAAGAGACCCAGTACTTC. The rearrangement uses TRBV10-2 and TRBJ2-5; no reliable D call. Trimming took 6 bases from V and 3 from J, leaving 5 bases between them. The CDR3 covers 11 residues. Germline V lookup: CDR1 WSHSY, CDR2 SAAADI.